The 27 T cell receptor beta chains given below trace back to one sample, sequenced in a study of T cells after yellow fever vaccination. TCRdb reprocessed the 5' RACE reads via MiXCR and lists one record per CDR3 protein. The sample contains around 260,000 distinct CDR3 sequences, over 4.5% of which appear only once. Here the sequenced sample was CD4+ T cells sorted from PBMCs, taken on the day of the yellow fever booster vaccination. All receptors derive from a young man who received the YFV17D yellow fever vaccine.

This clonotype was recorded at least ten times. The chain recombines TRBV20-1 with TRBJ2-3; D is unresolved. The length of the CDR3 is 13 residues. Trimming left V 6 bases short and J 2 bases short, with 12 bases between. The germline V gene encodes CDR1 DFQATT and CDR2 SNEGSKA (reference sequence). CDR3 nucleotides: TGCAGTGCGGTGCCCGGTATCACAGATACGCAGTATTTT. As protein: CSAVPGITDTQYF.

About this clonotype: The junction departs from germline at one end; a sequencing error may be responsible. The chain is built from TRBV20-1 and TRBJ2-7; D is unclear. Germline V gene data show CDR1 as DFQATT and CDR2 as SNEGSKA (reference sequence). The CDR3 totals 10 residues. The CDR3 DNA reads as TGCAGTGCTAGTAGGTACGAGAAGTACTTC. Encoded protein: CSASRYEKYF.

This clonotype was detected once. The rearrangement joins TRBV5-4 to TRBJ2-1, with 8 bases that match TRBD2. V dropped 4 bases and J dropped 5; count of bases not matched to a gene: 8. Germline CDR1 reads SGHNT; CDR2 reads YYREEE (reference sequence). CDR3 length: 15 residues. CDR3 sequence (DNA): TGTGCCAGCAGCCTCCCTAGCGGGCCTAACAATGAGCAGTTCTTC. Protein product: CASSLPSGPNNEQFF.

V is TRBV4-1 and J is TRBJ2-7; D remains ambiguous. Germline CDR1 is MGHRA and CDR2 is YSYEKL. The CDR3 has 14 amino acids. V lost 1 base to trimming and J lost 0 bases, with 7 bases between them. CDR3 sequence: CASSQVVGSYEQYV. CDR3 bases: TGCGCCAGCAGCCAAGTGGTGGGCTCCTACGAGCAGTACGTC.

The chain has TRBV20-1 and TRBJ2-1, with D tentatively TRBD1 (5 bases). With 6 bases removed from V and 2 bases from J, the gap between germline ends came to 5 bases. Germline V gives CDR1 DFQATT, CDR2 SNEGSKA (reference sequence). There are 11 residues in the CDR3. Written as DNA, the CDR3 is TGCAGTGCGGGGCCCTACAATGAGCAGTTCTTC. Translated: CSAGPYNEQFF.

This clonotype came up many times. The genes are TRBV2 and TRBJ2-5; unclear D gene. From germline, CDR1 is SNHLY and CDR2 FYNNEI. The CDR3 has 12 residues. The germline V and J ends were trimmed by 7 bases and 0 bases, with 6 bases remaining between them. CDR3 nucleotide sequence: TGTGCCAGCAACAGCGACCAAGAGACCCAGTACTTC. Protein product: CASNSDQETQYF.

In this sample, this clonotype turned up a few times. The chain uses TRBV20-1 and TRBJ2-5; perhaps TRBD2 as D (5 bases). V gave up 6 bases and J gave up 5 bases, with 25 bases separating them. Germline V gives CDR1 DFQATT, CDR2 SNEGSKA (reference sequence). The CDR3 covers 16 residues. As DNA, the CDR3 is TGCAGTGCCGATAGTCCTGGCACTAGAGCCCAGGAGACCCAGTACTTC. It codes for CSADSPGTRAQETQYF.

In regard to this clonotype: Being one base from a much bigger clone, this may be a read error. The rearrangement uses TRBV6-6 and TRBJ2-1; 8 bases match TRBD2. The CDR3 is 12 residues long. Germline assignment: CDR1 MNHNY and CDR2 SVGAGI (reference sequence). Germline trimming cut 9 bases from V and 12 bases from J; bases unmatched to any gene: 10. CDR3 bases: TGTGCCAGAAGTACCCCCCGGGGGGGGCAGTTCTTC. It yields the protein CARSTPRGGQFF.

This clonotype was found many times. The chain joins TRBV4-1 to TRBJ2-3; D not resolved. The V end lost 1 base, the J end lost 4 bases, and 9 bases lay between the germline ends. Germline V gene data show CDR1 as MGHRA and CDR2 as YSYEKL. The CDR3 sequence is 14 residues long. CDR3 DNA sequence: TGCGCCAGCAGCCAAGGTCCAGAATCAGATACGCAGTATTTT. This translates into CASSQGPESDTQYF.

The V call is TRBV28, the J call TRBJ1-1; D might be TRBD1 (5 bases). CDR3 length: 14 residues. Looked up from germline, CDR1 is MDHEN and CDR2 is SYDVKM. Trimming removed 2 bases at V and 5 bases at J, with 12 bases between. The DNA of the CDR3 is TGTGCCAGCAGTTTACAAGGGGATAAAACTGAAGCTTTCTTT. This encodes CASSLQGDKTEAFF.

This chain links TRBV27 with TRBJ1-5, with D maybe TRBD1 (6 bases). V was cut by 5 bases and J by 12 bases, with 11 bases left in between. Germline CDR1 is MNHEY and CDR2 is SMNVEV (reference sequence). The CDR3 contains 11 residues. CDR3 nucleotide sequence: TGTGCCAGCAGTCTTGGACAGAACCAGCATTTT. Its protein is CASSLGQNQHF.

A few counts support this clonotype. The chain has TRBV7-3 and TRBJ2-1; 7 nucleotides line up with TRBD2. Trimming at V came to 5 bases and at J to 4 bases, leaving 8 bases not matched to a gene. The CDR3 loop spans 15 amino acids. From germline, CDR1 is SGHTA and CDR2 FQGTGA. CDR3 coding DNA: TGTGCCAGCAGCCCCGGTGCTAGCGGTTACAATGAGCAGTTCTTC. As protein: CASSPGASGYNEQFF.

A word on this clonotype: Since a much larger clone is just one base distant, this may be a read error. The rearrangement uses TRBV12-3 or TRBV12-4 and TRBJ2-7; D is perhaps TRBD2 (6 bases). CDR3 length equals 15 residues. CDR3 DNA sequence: TGTGCCACCAGTTCCGGGACTGTTCCCTCCTACGAGCAGTACTTC. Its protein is CATSSGTVPSYEQYF.

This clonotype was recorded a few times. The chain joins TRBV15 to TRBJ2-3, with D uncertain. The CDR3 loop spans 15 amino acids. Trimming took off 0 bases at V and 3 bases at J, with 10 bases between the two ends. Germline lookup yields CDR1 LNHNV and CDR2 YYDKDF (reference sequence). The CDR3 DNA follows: TGTGCCACCAGCAGAGAAAGAAGATCTACAGATACGCAGTATTTT. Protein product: CATSRERRSTDTQYF.

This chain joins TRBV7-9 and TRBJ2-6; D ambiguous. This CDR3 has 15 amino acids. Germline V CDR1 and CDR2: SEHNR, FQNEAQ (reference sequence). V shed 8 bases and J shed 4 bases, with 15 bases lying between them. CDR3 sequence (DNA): TGTGCCAGCCGAAGAGGACCCCCCGGGGCCAACGTCCTGACTTTC. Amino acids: CASRRGPPGANVLTF.

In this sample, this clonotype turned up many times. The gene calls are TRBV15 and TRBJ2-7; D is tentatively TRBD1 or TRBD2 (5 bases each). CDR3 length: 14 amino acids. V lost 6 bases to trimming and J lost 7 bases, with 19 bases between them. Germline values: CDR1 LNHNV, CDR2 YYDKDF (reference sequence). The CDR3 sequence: CATRPGLLGQEQYF. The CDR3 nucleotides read TGTGCCACCAGGCCGGGCCTACTAGGACAAGAGCAGTACTTC.

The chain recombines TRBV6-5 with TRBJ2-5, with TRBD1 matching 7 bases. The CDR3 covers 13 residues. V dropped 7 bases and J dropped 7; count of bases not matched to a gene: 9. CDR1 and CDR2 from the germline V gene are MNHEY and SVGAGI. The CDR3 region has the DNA TGTGCCAGCACGACAGGGTCAAGGGGGACCCAGTACTTC. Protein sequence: CASTTGSRGTQYF.

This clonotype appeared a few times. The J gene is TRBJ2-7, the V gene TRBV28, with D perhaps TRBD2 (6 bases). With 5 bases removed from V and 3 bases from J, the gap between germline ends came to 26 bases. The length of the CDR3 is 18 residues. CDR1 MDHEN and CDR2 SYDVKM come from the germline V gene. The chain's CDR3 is CASSTLGRGFSHHYEQYV. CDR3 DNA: TGTGCCAGCAGTACCCTCGGGCGGGGCTTTTCCCACCACTACGAGCAGTACGTC.

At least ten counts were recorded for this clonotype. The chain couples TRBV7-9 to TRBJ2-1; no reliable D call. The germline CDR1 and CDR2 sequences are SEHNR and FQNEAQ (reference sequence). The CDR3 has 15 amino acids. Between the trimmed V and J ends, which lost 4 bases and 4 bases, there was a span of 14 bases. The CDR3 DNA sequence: TGTGCCAGCAGCTCCCCCGTCACAAAGTACAATGAGCAGTTCTTC. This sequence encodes CASSSPVTKYNEQFF.

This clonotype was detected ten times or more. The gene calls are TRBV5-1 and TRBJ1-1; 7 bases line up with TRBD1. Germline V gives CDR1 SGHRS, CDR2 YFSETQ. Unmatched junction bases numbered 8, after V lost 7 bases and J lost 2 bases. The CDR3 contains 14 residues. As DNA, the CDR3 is TGCGCCAGCTATACAGGGGCCACCAACACTGAAGCTTTCTTT. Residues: CASYTGATNTEAFF.

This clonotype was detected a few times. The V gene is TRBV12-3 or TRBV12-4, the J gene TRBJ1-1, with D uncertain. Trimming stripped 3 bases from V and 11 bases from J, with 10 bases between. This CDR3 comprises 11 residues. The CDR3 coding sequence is TGTGCCAGCAGTTTGGCGGCCGGGGCTTTCTTT. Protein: CASSLAAGAFF.

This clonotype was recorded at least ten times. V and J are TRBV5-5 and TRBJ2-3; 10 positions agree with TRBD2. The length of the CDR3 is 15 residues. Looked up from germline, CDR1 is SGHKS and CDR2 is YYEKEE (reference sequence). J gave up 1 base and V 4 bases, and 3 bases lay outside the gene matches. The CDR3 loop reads CASSPAGGRTDTQYF. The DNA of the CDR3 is TGTGCCAGCAGCCCAGCGGGGGGGCGCACAGATACGCAGTATTTT.

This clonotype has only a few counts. CDR3 nucleotide sequence: TGTGCCAGCAGAACAGGGATTTTGAATGAGCAGTTCTTC. Residues: CASRTGILNEQFF. The rearrangement uses TRBV6-1 and TRBJ2-1; maybe TRBD1 (6 bases). V was clipped by 6 bases and J by 7 bases, with 13 bases between them. Germline-derived CDR1 and CDR2 are MNHNS and SASEGT. There are 13 residues in the CDR3.

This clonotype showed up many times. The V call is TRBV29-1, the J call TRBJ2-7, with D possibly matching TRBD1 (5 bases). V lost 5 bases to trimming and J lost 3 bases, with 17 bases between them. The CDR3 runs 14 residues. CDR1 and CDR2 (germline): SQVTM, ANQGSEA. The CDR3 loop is CSVTLGVGVYEQYF. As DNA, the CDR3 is TGCAGCGTTACCCTTGGTGTAGGGGTCTACGAGCAGTACTTC.

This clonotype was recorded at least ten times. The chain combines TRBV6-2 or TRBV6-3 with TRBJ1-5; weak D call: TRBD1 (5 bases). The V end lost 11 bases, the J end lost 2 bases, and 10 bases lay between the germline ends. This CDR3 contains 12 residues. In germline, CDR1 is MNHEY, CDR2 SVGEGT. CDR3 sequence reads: CASRDGNQPQHF. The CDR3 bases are TGTGCCTCACGGGACGGCAATCAGCCCCAGCATTTT.

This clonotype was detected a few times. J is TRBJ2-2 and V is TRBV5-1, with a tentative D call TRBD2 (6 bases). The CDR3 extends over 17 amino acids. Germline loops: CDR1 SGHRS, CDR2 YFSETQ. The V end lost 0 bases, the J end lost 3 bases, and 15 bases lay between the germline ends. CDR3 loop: CASSLGLAADHTGELFF. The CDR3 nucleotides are TGCGCCAGCAGCTTGGGCTTAGCGGCGGACCACACCGGGGAGCTGTTTTTT.

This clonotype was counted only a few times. The CDR3 DNA reads as TGCAGTGCTAGTTTGGCCCCGCGAGGGGAGCTGTTTTTT. Its translation: CSASLAPRGELFF. V usage is TRBV20-1 and J usage is TRBJ2-2; D is ambiguous. The V and J ends lost 3 bases and 8 bases respectively, with 13 bases between them. There are 13 residues in the CDR3. Germline V gives CDR1 DFQATT, CDR2 SNEGSKA (reference sequence).